This section outlines one T cell receptor beta chain sequence together with its context. Its target antigen remains unknown. Base qualities were left out, and no much larger clone turns up one base away. The entry originates in a study of shared clonotypes between healthy human individuals (TCRdb year 2020). Some background on the complete study: A couple of women and three men aged 18 to 49 years were included in the cohort. For each donor, CD4 naive and CD4 memory were each given three plates, CD8 naive was given two plates, and CD8 memory was given one plate. To estimate repertoire size and how much clonotype sharing occurs between individuals, the study deeply sequenced the blood TCR repertoires of about 5 healthy adults. To increase sequencing depth and limit assay-specific biases, TCR repertoire library preparation and sequencing were carried out by different laboratories using diverse techniques. Each donor's leukapheresis produced roughly between about 0.85 and 10 billion PBMCs. The paper's findings and limits, for the study overall: Pairwise subsampling led to the expectation that sequencing depth would affect the degree of clonotype sharing among donors. Incomplete sequencing was indicated by rarefaction of sorted-subset datasets, despite the large sequencing depth. About 4.5% of naive CD4, 3.5% of naive CD8, 2.3% of memory CD4, and about 0.4% of memory CD8 clonotypes were shared across a handful of donors. Estimated clonotype richness was generally larger for naive than for memory subsets. Sampling was limited to blood, and TCR repertoires in tissue likely differ from TCR repertoires in blood. Clonotypes shared by all four sorted-subset donors showed higher generation probabilities than non-shared clonotypes. Because the study included only a small number of donors, the genetic and exposure-history diversity represented was limited.

Healthy HIV-negative adults with no recently reported acute infections or vaccinations were included as donors. All donors were Caucasian adults living in Nashville, Tennessee, USA. CD4+ T cells were enriched through magnetic negative selection, after which naive cells were positively selected on CD45RA and the remaining negative fraction served as the memory subset. After blood collection by leukapheresis, PBMCs were isolated using Ficoll-Histopaque density gradient centrifugation and then cryopreserved in the vapor phase of liquid nitrogen. Purity and quantity of every magnetically sorted T cell population were checked by analytical flow cytometry. From each sorted fraction, genomic DNA was isolated and quantified by UV absorbance on a Nanodrop 2000c. Trimming costs V 5 bases and J 1 base, and their ends lie 11 bases apart. From a lookup of the germline V gene, CDR1 and CDR2 are KGHSH and LQKENI. There are 15 amino acids in the CDR3, from cysteine to phenylalanine inclusive. Only the CDR3 part of the read is kept: 45 bases, read in frame from the first base.

Using the deep immunoSEQ assay, multiplex PCR amplified TCR CDR3 regions from genomic DNA. Extracted genomic DNA from each cell subset was spread evenly across all wells of several immunoSEQ 96-well plates, with each plate serving as a replicate. For sorted subsets, roughly 0.2 ug genomic DNA, equal to 30,000 or so T cell genomes, was loaded into each replicate PCR. Purified libraries were measured with a Qubit 3.0 fluorometer, size-checked on a Bioanalyzer 2100, and measured again with the KAPA Library Quantification kit. Each immunoSEQ 96-well plate was sequenced on its own single-read 150-cycle Illumina NextSeq 550 flow cell. Per the original workflow: Because only junctional sequences without quality scores were contained in the immunoSEQ output, filtering matching that applied to full-length reads could not be performed. To assign V/J genes and CDR3, sequences were annotated against IMGT germline references using PyIR, a Python wrapper for IgBLAST v1.9. Reads were removed for weak V/J assignments (E-value above 1e-6), missing CDR3, stop codons, out-of-frame junctions, or ambiguous translated residues. V3J clonotypes were defined by identical inferred V gene, J gene, and CDR3 amino acid sequence. To compute the percentage overlap between repertoires, the number of shared unique clonotypes was divided by the size of the smaller repertoire. Repertoire richness was assessed with RTK rarefaction, the Chao1 estimator, and Recon v2.1 estimates of unobserved clonotypes. Generation probabilities were computed with OLGA for all TCRbeta clonotypes obtained by the gDNA method from a few donors. Imported from immuneACCESS, the table was reduced by TCRdb to in-frame sequences with V and J called. These copies leave out some clones; in studies compared against another copy, an unresolved V gene accounts for under half, and the cause of the remainder is not known. D and trimming were read from the DNA, whereas the V and J calls and clone size are those reported in that table. In all, the sample holds 2 million to 2.5 million clones, and under 95% of those were seen once. In total, the top ten clones hold approximately 0.39% of the sample.

The chain uses TRBV18 and TRBJ2-2; a confident D gene designation cannot be given. The specimen sequenced was naive CD4+ T cells from PBMCs. The sample's cell subset or site label is to be understood as: CD45RA+ positively selected. The clonotype comes from a man between 18 and 35 years old in good health. Some clones in this sample may be carry-over from other donors' samples. The nucleotide sequence is TGTGCCAGCTCAGTACGACTGGAGAACACCGGGGAGCTGTTTTTT. The encoded protein is CASSVRLENTGELFF.